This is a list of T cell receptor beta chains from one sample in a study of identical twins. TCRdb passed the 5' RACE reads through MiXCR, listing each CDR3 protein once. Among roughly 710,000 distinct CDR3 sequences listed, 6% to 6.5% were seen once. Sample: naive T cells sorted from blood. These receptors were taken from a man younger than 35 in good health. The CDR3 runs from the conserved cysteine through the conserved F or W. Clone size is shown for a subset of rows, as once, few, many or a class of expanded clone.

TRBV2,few,CASSVSRGNQPQHF
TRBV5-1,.,CASSPDGIPTDTQYF
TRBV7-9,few,CASSADGVWQYF
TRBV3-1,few,CASSQGLNSPLHF
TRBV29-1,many,CSVLSPPGESQFF
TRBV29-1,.,CSVAEQPNTEAFF
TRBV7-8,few,CASSLARGTVNYGYTF
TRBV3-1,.,CASSLGDPANTQYF
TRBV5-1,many,CASSLALTFTDTQYF
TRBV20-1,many,CSASTGRITYNEQFF
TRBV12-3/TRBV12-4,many,CASRKGTSITYEQYF
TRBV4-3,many,CASSQDFGYPQNIQYF
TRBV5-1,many,CASSLASSGSYNEQFF
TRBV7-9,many,CASSLLPRVGEQFF
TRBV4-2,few,CASSPLAGVAKNIQYF
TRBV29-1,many,CSAASGQGARETQYF
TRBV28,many,CASSPWTSGIREVGYTQYF
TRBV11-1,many,CASSLGGSGRPGYNEQFF
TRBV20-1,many,CSARVPGPGELFF
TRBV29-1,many,CSVDPQGADGYTF
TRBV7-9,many,CASSLARTNNEQFF
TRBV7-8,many,CASSLGAITDTQYF
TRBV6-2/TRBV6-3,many,CASSYGTRYEQYF
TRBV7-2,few,CASSLAASGRGFDEQFF
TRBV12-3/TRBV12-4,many,CASTWSQTNTEAFF
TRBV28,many,CASGDRGWRDTQYF
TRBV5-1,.,CASSLGGFLTDTQYF
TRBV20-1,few,CSARSSSYQGDEQFF
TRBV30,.,CAWNGQLNTEAFF
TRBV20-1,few,CSAQHRENQPQHF
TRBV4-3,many,CASSQGFLGTGSEQYF
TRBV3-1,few,CASSPRSGNNQPQHF
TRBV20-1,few,CSARDVASGRGEQFF
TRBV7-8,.,CASSLRERLEGFF
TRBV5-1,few,CASTGTGGTDTQYF
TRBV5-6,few,CASSQGLAGLVQYF
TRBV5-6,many,CASSLYAGPLGKLFF
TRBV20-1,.,CSARRIPAAGNEQFF
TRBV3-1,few,CASSPHSTGRLDEQFF
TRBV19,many,CASSMPGGAANTEAFF
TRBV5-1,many,CASSPRQGLAEYNEQFF
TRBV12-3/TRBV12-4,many,CASSPLQGRTDTQYF
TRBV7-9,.,CASSSPGKNMNTEAFF
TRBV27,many,CASSRNQETQYF
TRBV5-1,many,CASSLGGSGGSSYNEQFF
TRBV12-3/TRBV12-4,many,CASSYTLNTEAFF
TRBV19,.,CASSTSALSGRASYNNEQFF
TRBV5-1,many,CASSFRTGPGETQYF
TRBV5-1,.,CASSYRGGDDTDTQYF